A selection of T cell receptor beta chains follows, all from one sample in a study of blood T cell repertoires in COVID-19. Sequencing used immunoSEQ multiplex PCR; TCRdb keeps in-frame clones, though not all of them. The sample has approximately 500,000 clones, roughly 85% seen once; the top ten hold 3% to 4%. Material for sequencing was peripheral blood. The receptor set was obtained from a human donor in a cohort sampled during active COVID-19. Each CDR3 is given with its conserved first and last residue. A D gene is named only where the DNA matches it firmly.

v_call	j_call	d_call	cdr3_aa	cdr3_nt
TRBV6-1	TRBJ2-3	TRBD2	CASSGRTSGSTDTQYF	TGTGCCAGCAGTGGTCGGACTAGCGGGAGCACAGATACGCAGTATTTT
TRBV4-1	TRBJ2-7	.	CASSQDLSEQYF	TGCGCCAGCAGCCAAGATCTTTCCGAGCAGTACTTC
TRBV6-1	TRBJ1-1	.	CASSEGITGSEAFF	TGTGCCAGCAGTGAAGGTATAACAGGGTCGGAAGCTTTCTTT
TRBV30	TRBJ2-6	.	CAWSGGTLTFGANVLTF	.
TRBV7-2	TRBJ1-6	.	CASSLPGGSSPLHF	TGTGCCAGCAGCTTACCCGGAGGTAGTTCACCCCTCCACTTT
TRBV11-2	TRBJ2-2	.	CASSSRGNTGELFF	TGTGCCAGCAGTTCTAGGGGGAACACCGGGGAGCTGTTTTTT
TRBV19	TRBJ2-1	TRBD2	CASTSGRSNDEQFF	TGTGCCAGCACCAGCGGGAGGTCTAATGATGAGCAGTTCTTC
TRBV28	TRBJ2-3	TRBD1	CASSLDRPGQGTTDTQYF	TGTGCCAGCAGCCTAGACCGACCGGGACAGGGGACAACAGATACGCAGTATTTT
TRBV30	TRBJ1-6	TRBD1	CAFVGTGGDNSPLHF	TGTGCCTTCGTAGGGACAGGGGGCGATAATTCACCCCTCCACTTT
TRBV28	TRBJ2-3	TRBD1	CASNKGDSSTDTQYF	TGTGCCAGCAACAAAGGGGACAGTAGCACAGATACGCAGTATTTT
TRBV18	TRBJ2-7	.	CASSPRTATSYEQYF	TGTGCCAGCTCACCAAGGACAGCGACATCCTACGAGCAGTACTTC
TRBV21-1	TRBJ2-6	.	CASSPLCGVNTSGANVLTF	TGTGCCAGCAGCCCCCTTTGCGGAGTCAACACCTCTGGGGCCAACGTCCTGACTTTC
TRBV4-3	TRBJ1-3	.	CASSQSTRGTGNTIYF	TGCGCCAGCAGCCAAAGTACAAGGGGTACCGGAAACACCATATATTTT
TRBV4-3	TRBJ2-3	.	CASNRGNRVLSFTDTQYF	TGCGCCAGCAACCGGGGTAACAGGGTACTGAGTTTCACAGATACGCAGTATTTT
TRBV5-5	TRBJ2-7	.	CASSLTGLRRDEQYF	TGTGCCAGCAGCTTGACCGGACTGAGGCGGGACGAGCAGTACTTC